Listed below are T cell receptor beta chains from one sample, sequenced in a study of blood T cell repertoires in COVID-19. Produced via immunoSEQ multiplex PCR; TCRdb's table is partial and in-frame only. This sample yields 200,000 to 300,000 clones, of which around four fifths are seen a single time; more than 6% belongs to the top ten. The specimen sequenced was peripheral blood. These receptors all stem from a woman in her fifties or sixties with active or convalescent COVID-19. Both conserved end residues are part of each CDR3. D genes are given only for firm matches. Not every row has a clone size; where given, it reads once, few, many or a size class.

clone_size,v_call,d_call,j_call,cdr3_nt,cdr3_aa
few,TRBV2,.,TRBJ2-7,TGTGCCAGCAGGGCAGGGGCCTCCTACGAGCAGTACTTC,CASRAGASYEQYF
.,TRBV11-3,TRBD2,TRBJ2-3,TGTGCCAGCAGTCTTAGCGGGACCACAGATACGCAGTATTTT,CASSLSGTTDTQYF
.,TRBV15,TRBD1,TRBJ2-1,TGTGCCACCAGCAGCCCCCGGGACAGCTCCTACAATGAGCAGTTCTTC,CATSSPRDSSYNEQFF
few,TRBV5-1,.,TRBJ1-2,TGCGCCAGCAGCTTCCAGGGGAACTATGGCTACACCTTC,CASSFQGNYGYTF
.,TRBV13,.,TRBJ1-1,TGTGCCAGCAGCGGCACCCACAGGAGACACACTGAAGCTTTCTTT,CASSGTHRRHTEAFF
.,TRBV18,.,TRBJ1-5,TGTGCCAGCTCACCCGAGTCAGGGAGCAATCAGCCCCAGCATTTT,CASSPESGSNQPQHF
.,TRBV30,.,TRBJ2-2,TGTGCCTGGAGTCGAGGAGGGACGAACACCGGGGAGCTGTTTTTT,CAWSRGGTNTGELFF
.,TRBV24-1,TRBD1,TRBJ2-7,TGTGCCACCAGGACGACTACCGGGACAGGGGTCTGCGAGCAGTACTTC,CATRTTTGTGVCEQYF
.,TRBV11-2,TRBD1,TRBJ1-1,TGTGCCAGCAGCTTCGCGGACAGGGGAACTGAAGCTTTCTTT,CASSFADRGTEAFF
.,TRBV7-9,.,TRBJ1-2,TGTGCCAGCAGGCCCGAGGTGGCAGTCCAATTTAAGGGCTACACCTTC,CASRPEVAVQFKGYTF
.,TRBV6-5,TRBD1,TRBJ1-5,TGTGCCAGCAGCCTAGGGACAGGGCAAGGTCAGCCCCAGCATTTT,CASSLGTGQGQPQHF
.,TRBV5-1,TRBD2,TRBJ2-1,TGCGCCAGCGGGGGAGGGATCGATGAGCAGTTCTTC,CASGGGIDEQFF
.,TRBV3-1/TRBV3-2,.,TRBJ2-3,TGTGCCAGCAGCCAGCTCCTGGGCACAGTGTCGCAGTATTTT,CASSQLLGTVSQYF
.,TRBV6-1,TRBD2,TRBJ2-2,TGTGCCAGCAGTGCCTCTTCTAGCGGGCCTAACACCGGGGAGCTGTTTTTT,CASSASSSGPNTGELFF
.,TRBV14,TRBD1,TRBJ2-4,TGTGCCAGCAGCCCTAGACAGGGGACAAACATTCAGTACTTC,CASSPRQGTNIQYF
.,TRBV15,.,TRBJ2-2,TGTGCCACCAGCAGAGATCGGCTAGCCAGGGAGCTGTTTTTT,CATSRDRLARELFF
.,TRBV10-1,TRBD1,TRBJ2-7,TGCGCCAGCAGTGTAAACAGGGGTGGGGAGCAGTACTTC,CASSVNRGGEQYF
.,TRBV11-2,.,TRBJ2-1,TGTGCCAGCAGCTTAGATCAGGGGAGCTACAATGAGCAGTTCTTC,CASSLDQGSYNEQFF
.,TRBV21-1,.,TRBJ2-3,TGTGCCAGCAGCCTAAACAGGGGGCGGCGAGATACGCAGTATTTT,CASSLNRGRRDTQYF
.,TRBV11-2,.,TRBJ2-6,TGTGCCAGCAGCCTCCTCCTCAGCTCTGGGGCCAACGTCCTGACTTTC,CASSLLLSSGANVLTF
.,TRBV14,TRBD2,TRBJ2-5,TGTGCCAGCAGCCAAGCGAAACTAGCGGGCCAAGAGACCCAGTACTTC,CASSQAKLAGQETQYF
once,TRBV5-6,TRBD1,TRBJ2-1,TGTGCCAGCAGCGGTGACAGGGGGCTTATGAATGAGCAGTTCTTC,CASSGDRGLMNEQFF
many,TRBV19,.,TRBJ1-3,TGTGCCAGTAGCAGACAGCGCTCGAACTCTGGAAACACCATATATTTT,CASSRQRSNSGNTIYF
.,TRBV3-1/TRBV3-2,TRBD2,TRBJ2-7,TGTGCCAGCAGTCTTGGACTAGCGGTTGCCTACGAGCAGTACTTC,CASSLGLAVAYEQYF
.,TRBV11-2,.,TRBJ1-2,TGTGCCAGCAGCTTAGATAGGGAGGGGCCAAATTATGGCTACACCTTC,CASSLDREGPNYGYTF
once,TRBV5-1,.,TRBJ2-2,TGCGCCAGCACTACGGGAATGAACACCGGGGAGCTGTTTTTT,CASTTGMNTGELFF
.,TRBV7-6,.,TRBJ1-3,TGTGCCAGCAGCTTAGGGACGGGGAGCTCTGGAAACACCATATATTTT,CASSLGTGSSGNTIYF
.,TRBV13,TRBD2,TRBJ2-1,TGTGCCAGCAGCCCGGGACTAGCCGAAGACAATGAGCAGTTCTTC,CASSPGLAEDNEQFF
.,TRBV7-2,.,TRBJ1-6,TGTGCCAGCAGCCTCTTGGGGGGAGATAATTCACCCCTCCACTTT,CASSLLGGDNSPLHF
.,TRBV20-1,TRBD1,TRBJ1-5,TGCAGTGCTAGTGTCGTGGACAGGGGCTATAATCAGCCCCAGCATTTT,CSASVVDRGYNQPQHF
.,TRBV6-4,TRBD1,TRBJ2-2,TGTGCCAGCAGTGAACAGGGGACCTCGAACACCGGGGAGCTGTTTTTT,CASSEQGTSNTGELFF
.,TRBV6-5,TRBD2,TRBJ2-7,TGTGCCAGCAATCCTCTAGCGGGAGACACCTACGAGCAGTACTTC,CASNPLAGDTYEQYF
.,TRBV24-1,TRBD1,TRBJ2-2,TGTGCCACCAGTGGGGACAGCCCGACGACCGGGGAGCTGTTTTTT,CATSGDSPTTGELFF
.,TRBV5-8,.,TRBJ2-1,TGTGCCAGCGGTCCAGTGGGCGGGGAATACAATGAGCAGTTCTTC,CASGPVGGEYNEQFF
.,TRBV27,.,TRBJ1-2,TGTGCCAGCAGTTACAACAGGCCCTCTAACTATGGCTACACCTTC,CASSYNRPSNYGYTF
.,TRBV2,TRBD2,TRBJ2-5,TGTGCCAGCAGGCTAGCGGGGGAGACCCAGTACTTC,CASRLAGETQYF
.,TRBV15,TRBD2,TRBJ2-5,TGTGCCACCAGCAGAGGAATGAACGGGGGGGTCGCGGAGGGAGAGACCCAGTACTTC,CATSRGMNGGVAEGETQYF
.,TRBV9,.,TRBJ2-1,TGTGCCAGCAGCGTAGCTTCAGAATACAATGAGCAGTTCTTC,CASSVASEYNEQFF
once,TRBV6-1,.,TRBJ1-1,TGTGCCAGCAGTGAAGCGCTACAGGGCAGAATTGATTTCTTT,CASSEALQGRIDFF
.,TRBV21-1,.,TRBJ1-2,TGTGCCAGCAGCAAAGAGACAGGGGGCCATGGCTACACCTTC,CASSKETGGHGYTF
once,TRBV5-5,.,TRBJ2-1,TGTGCCAGCAGCCGACAGACTAGCTACAATGAGCAGTTCTTC,CASSRQTSYNEQFF
once,TRBV29-1,TRBD1,TRBJ1-2,TGCAGCGTTGAACCGGGACAGGGCCTAGGTGGCTACACCTTC,CSVEPGQGLGGYTF
.,TRBV6-5,TRBD2,TRBJ2-1,TGTGCCAGCTCCGAAGCGGGAGTTGTTGATGAGCAGTTCTTC,CASSEAGVVDEQFF
.,TRBV13,TRBD1,TRBJ2-2,TGTGCCAGCAGTTCCCGGGGGACAGGGATAACCGGGGAGCTGTTTTTT,CASSSRGTGITGELFF
.,TRBV2,TRBD1,TRBJ2-7,TGTGCCAGCAGTGAGGAGGACAGGGGGTCTGAGCAGTACTTC,CASSEEDRGSEQYF
.,TRBV5-4,TRBD1,TRBJ1-2,TGTGCCAGCAGCTTGGCCGGGAGACAGGGCCATGGCTACACCTTC,CASSLAGRQGHGYTF
.,TRBV11-2,TRBD1,TRBJ1-1,TGTGCCAGCAGAGACAGGGGGACCTACACTGAAGCTTTCTTT,CASRDRGTYTEAFF
.,TRBV18,.,TRBJ2-5,TGTGCCAGCTCACCAGGGGCAGGTCAAGAGACCCAGTACTTC,CASSPGAGQETQYF
.,TRBV9,.,TRBJ2-1,TGTGCCAGCAGCGTCGGGTTCTACAATGAGCAGTTCTTC,CASSVGFYNEQFF
.,TRBV18,.,TRBJ1-1,TGTGCCAGCTCTAACGCGGGGTTTAACACTGAAGCTTTCTTT,CASSNAGFNTEAFF
.,TRBV9,.,TRBJ1-1,TGTGCCAGCAGCTTAGGCGGGGACACTGAAGCTTTCTTT,CASSLGGDTEAFF
.,TRBV29-1,.,TRBJ1-1,TGCAGCGTTAGGGGGTTTTCGAACACTGAAGCTTTCTTT,CSVRGFSNTEAFF
.,TRBV2,TRBD1,TRBJ1-2,TGTGCCAGCAGTGTAAGGACAGGCCTTAGGGACACCTTC,CASSVRTGLRDTF
.,TRBV6-1,TRBD1,TRBJ1-5,TGTGCCAGCAGTGAAAAGACAGGGGGCGGATCTTATGGGAATCAGCCCCAGCATTTT,CASSEKTGGGSYGNQPQHF
.,TRBV10-2,TRBD1,TRBJ2-1,TGCGCCAGCATTACCGGGACAGGGGACAATGAGCAGTTCTTC,CASITGTGDNEQFF